Following are 12 T cell receptor beta chains from one sample sequenced in a study of blood T cells in healthy people across ages. A sample-barcoded 5' primer and a J-beta primer mix were used in a second PCR of about 7 to 12 cycles. TCRdb called the 5' RACE reads again in MiXCR, with one record for every CDR3 protein. Of almost 1 million distinct CDR3 sequences listed, about 51% are singletons. The sample was blood. The receptors stem from a woman in her sixties in good health.

The V and J genes are TRBV25-1 and TRBJ2-7; D possibly matches TRBD1 or TRBD2 (6 bases each). Deletions cut 2 bases from V and 6 bases from J, with 11 bases between. Germline lookup yields CDR1 MGHDK and CDR2 SYGVNS. This CDR3 region has 13 residues. The CDR3 spells CASSERGTPEQYF. The CDR3 bases are TGTGCCAGCAGTGAACGCGGGACACCCGAGCAGTACTTC.

The chain uses TRBV28 and TRBJ1-2; D call uncertain. The V end lost 0 bases, the J end lost 8 bases, and 7 bases lay between the germline ends. Per germline, CDR1 MDHEN and CDR2 SYDVKM. CDR3 size: 12 residues. CDR3 DNA sequence: TGTGCCAGCAGTTTATGGTCAGACGGCTACACCTTC. Its translation: CASSLWSDGYTF.

The rearrangement joins TRBV29-1 to TRBJ2-1; D may be TRBD1 (6 bases). CDR1 and CDR2 (germline): SQVTM, ANQGSEA. Trimming shortened V by 5 bases and J by 0 bases, and 26 bases separated the two germline ends. The CDR3 is made up of 19 amino acids. CDR3 DNA: TGCAGCGTTCTCAGTACAGGGTCCATTAGAGGCAGCTCCTACAATGAGCAGTTCTTC. This encodes CSVLSTGSIRGSSYNEQFF.

The chain has TRBV12-5 and TRBJ2-5, with D perhaps matching TRBD2 (5 bases). V lost 6 bases and J 1 base, leaving 12 bases between the germline ends. This CDR3 comprises 14 residues. Germline CDR1 and CDR2: LGHNT and FRNRAP. The CDR3 sequence is CASGPPGIQETQYF. The CDR3, as DNA: TGTGCTAGTGGCCCTCCGGGGATCCAAGAGACCCAGTACTTC.

The chain uses TRBV24-1 and TRBJ2-1; tentative D call: TRBD2 (6 bases). TRBJ2-7 explains the end of the DNA better; the J call may be wrong. The CDR3 covers 17 residues. CDR1 and CDR2 (germline): KGHDR, SFDVKD. The CDR3 reads CATSDLSAGSSYNEQYF. In DNA, the CDR3 is TGTGCCACCAGTGATCTCTCTGCGGGAAGCTCCTACAATGAGCAGTACTTC.

The chain has TRBV29-1 and TRBJ2-5; a weak D match, TRBD2 (6 bases). Germline V gene lookup returns CDR1 SQVTM and CDR2 ANQGSEA. The CDR3 covers 12 residues. V was pared by 3 bases and J by 4 bases, with 9 bases between. The CDR3 DNA reads TGCAGCGTTGATCGCGGGGTAGAGACCCAGTACTTC. Translation: CSVDRGVETQYF. The entire variable domain, with the rest obtained from reference TRBV29-1 and TRBJ2-5, is as follows: SAVISQKPSRDICQRGTSLTIQCQVDSQVTMMFWYRQQPGQSLTLIATANQGSEATYESGFVIDKFPISRPNLTFSTLTVSNMSPEDSSIYLCSVDRGVETQYFGPGTRLLVL.

A few counts support this clonotype. The chain couples TRBV12-3 or TRBV12-4 to TRBJ2-1; D remains ambiguous. The CDR3 totals 14 residues. With 0 bases removed from V and 7 bases from J, the gap between germline ends came to 10 bases. CDR3 sequence (DNA): TGTGCCAGCAGTTTAGCGGCGGTGGGGAATGAGCAGTTCTTC. Protein sequence: CASSLAAVGNEQFF.

This clonotype was picked up a small number of times. The chain has TRBV4-1 and TRBJ2-7, with 8 bases matching TRBD2. The germline V gene encodes CDR1 MGHRA and CDR2 YSYEKL. V lost 3 bases and J lost 3; bases outside the gene matches: 10. This CDR3 region has 16 residues. The CDR3 DNA follows: TGCGCCAGCAGCCAGGCTGGGGTAGCGGGAAGCTACGAGCAGTACTTC. Translation gives CASSQAGVAGSYEQYF.

The chain carries TRBV4-1 and TRBJ2-3; the match to TRBD2 covers 14 bases. V dropped 1 base and J dropped 6; count of bases not matched to a gene: 6. CDR3 length: 17 amino acids. Germline lookup yields CDR1 MGHRA and CDR2 YSYEKL. The DNA of the CDR3 is TGCGCCAGCAGCCAAGGGACTAGCGGGGGGCCGACGGATACGCAGTATTTT. Translating it yields CASSQGTSGGPTDTQYF.

The V and J genes are TRBV4-1 and TRBJ1-2; 7 nucleotides line up with TRBD1. In germline, CDR1 is MGHRA, CDR2 YSYEKL. J gave up 4 bases and V 3 bases, and 14 bases lay outside the gene matches. This CDR3 contains 17 residues. CDR3 in amino acids: CASSQTGTEQILYGYTF. Written as DNA, the CDR3 is TGCGCCAGCAGCCAGACCGGGACAGAACAAATTCTCTATGGCTACACCTTC.

The J gene is TRBJ2-7, the V gene TRBV7-6; TRBD1 matches 7 bases. CDR3 length: 15 amino acids. Germline V gives CDR1 SGHVS, CDR2 FNYEAQ. Germline trimming cut 1 base from V and 1 base from J; bases unmatched to any gene: 4. CDR3 nucleotide sequence: TGTGCCAGCAGCTTAGAAGAGGGGGCGTCCTACGAGCAGTACTTC. It translates to CASSLEEGASYEQYF. Based on the CDR3 plus reference TRBV7-6 and TRBJ2-7, the full variable domain is GAGVSQSPRYKVTKRGQDVALRCDPISGHVSLYWYRQALGQGPEFLTYFNYEAQQDKSGLPNDRFSAERPEGSISTLTIQRTEQRDSAMYRCASSLEEGASYEQYFGPGTRLTVT.

The chain recombines TRBV11-2 with TRBJ2-7, with D possibly being TRBD2 (6 bases). The CDR3 loop spans 16 amino acids. Germline V lookup: CDR1 SGHAT, CDR2 FQNNGV. The germline V and J ends were trimmed by 1 base and 2 bases, with 15 bases remaining between them. The CDR3 region is CASSLGVLRDPYEQYF. The CDR3 DNA sequence: TGTGCCAGCAGCTTAGGAGTTCTGCGGGACCCCTACGAGCAGTACTTC.